This T cell receptor beta chain was observed in a study of type 1 regulatory T cells. On the study more broadly: An in vitro protocol generated T-allo10, a Tr1-enriched, alloantigen-specific CD4 T cell product.

The table lists this clonotype with a few counts. Its target is unknown. One entry per CDR3 protein results from TCRdb running MiXCR on the reads. Among more than 12,000 distinct CDR3 sequences listed, roughly an eighth were seen once. V lost 2 bases to trimming and J lost 0 bases, with 21 bases between them. The germline CDR1 and CDR2 sequences are SGHRS and YFSETQ. This CDR3 has 18 amino acids. The TCR was taken from a human donor in good health. The rearrangement joins TRBV5-1 to TRBJ2-7; D perhaps matches TRBD2 (7 bases). The sequenced sample consisted of cultured T cells, either the whole culture or a sorted T cell fraction (not recorded which). The CDR3 DNA is TGCGCCAGCAGCTTAAATAGCCATAGGGCGGGGGCCTCCTACGAGCAGTACTTC. The encoded protein is CASSLNSHRAGASYEQYF.